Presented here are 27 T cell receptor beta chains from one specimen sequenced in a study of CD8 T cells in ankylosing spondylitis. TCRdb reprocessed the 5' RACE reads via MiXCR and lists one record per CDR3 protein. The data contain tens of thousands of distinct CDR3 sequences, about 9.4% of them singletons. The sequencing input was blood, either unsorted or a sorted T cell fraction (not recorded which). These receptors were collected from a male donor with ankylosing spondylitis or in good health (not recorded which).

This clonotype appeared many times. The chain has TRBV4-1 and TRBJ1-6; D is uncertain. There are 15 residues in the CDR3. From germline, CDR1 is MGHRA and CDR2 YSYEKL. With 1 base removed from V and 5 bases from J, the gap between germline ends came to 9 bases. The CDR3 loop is CASSQGESNNSPLHF. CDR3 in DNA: TGCGCCAGCAGCCAAGGGGAAAGCAATAATTCACCCCTCCACTTT.

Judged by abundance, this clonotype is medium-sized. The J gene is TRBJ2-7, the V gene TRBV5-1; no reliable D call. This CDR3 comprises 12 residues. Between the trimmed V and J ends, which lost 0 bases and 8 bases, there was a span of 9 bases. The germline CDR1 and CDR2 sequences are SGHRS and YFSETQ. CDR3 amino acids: CASSLVDQQQYF. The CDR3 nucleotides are TGCGCCAGCAGCTTGGTGGACCAACAGCAGTACTTC.

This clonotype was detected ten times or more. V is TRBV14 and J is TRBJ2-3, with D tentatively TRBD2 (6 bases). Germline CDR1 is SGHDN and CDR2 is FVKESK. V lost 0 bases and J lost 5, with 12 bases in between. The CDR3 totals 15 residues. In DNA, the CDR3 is TGTGCCAGCAGCCAAGATCGGCAGGGAGGAGATACGCAGTATTTT. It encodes CASSQDRQGGDTQYF.

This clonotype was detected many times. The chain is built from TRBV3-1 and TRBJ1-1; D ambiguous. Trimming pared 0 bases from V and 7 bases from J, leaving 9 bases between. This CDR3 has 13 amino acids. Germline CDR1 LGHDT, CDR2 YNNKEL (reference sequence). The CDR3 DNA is TGTGCCAGCAGCCAAGATCCCGCGGGTGAAGCTTTCTTT. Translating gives CASSQDPAGEAFF.

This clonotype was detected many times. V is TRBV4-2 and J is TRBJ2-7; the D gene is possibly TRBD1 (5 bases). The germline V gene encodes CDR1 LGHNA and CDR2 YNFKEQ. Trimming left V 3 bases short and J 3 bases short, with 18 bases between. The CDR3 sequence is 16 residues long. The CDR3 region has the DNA TGTGCCAGCAGCCATGACGACAGTCCCACCTACTACGAGCAGTACTTC. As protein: CASSHDDSPTYYEQYF.

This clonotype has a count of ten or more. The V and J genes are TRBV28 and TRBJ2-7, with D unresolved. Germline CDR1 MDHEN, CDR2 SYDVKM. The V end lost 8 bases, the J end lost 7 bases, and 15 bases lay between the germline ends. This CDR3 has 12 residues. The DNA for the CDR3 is TGTGCCAGCGGGCGTCGGGTCTATGAGCAGTACTTC. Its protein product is CASGRRVYEQYF.

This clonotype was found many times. For the CDR3, the DNA is TGTGCCAGCAGCCCCCGCGAATGGGTGATGGAAACAGATACGCAGTATTTT. It encodes CASSPREWVMETDTQYF. The chain employs TRBV28 and TRBJ2-3; no clear D gene. V was trimmed by 6 bases and J by 3 bases, leaving 22 bases between them. Germline V gives CDR1 MDHEN, CDR2 SYDVKM. The CDR3 length is 17 residues.

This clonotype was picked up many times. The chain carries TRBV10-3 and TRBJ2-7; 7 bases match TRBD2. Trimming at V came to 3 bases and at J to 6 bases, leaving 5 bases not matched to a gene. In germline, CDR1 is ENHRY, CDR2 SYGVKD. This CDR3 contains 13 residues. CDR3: CAISESSGSEQYF. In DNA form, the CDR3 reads TGTGCCATCAGTGAATCTAGCGGAAGCGAGCAGTACTTC.

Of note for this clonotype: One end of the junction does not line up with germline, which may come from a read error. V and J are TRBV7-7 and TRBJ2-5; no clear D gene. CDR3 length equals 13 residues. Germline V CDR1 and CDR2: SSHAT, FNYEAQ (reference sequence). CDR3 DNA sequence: TGTGCTAGCAGCTTTTATATATTAGAGACCCAGTACTTC. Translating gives CASSFYILETQYF. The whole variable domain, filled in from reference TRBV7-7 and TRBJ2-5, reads GAGVSQSPRYKVTKRGQDVTLRCDPISSHATLYWYQQALGQGPEFLTYFNYEAQPDKSGLPSDRFSAERPEGSISTLTIQRTEQRDSAMYRCASSFYILETQYFGPGTRLLVL.

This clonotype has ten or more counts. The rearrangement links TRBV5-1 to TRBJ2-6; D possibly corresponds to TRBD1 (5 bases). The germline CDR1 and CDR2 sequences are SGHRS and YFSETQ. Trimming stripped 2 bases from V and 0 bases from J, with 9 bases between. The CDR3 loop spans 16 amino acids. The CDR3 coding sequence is TGCGCCAGCAGCTTCAGGGAAAGCTCTGGGGCCAACGTCCTGACTTTC. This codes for CASSFRESSGANVLTF.

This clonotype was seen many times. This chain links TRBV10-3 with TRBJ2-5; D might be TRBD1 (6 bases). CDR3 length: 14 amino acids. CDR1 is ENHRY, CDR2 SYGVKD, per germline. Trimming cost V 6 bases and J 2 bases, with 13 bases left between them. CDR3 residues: CAISVRGAQETQYF. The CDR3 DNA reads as TGTGCCATCAGCGTCAGGGGAGCTCAAGAGACCCAGTACTTC.

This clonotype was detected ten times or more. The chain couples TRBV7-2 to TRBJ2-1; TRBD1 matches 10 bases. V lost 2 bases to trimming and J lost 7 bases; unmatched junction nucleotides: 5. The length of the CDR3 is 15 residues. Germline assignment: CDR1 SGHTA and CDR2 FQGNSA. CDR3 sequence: CASSLRQGAWNEQFF. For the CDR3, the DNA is TGTGCCAGCAGCTTAAGACAGGGGGCGTGGAATGAGCAGTTCTTC. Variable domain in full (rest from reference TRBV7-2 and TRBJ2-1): GAGVSQSPSNKVTEKGKDVELRCDPISGHTALYWYRQSLGQGLEFLIYFQGNSAPDKSGLPSDRFSAERTGGSVSTLTIQRTQQEDSAVYLCASSLRQGAWNEQFFGPGTRLTVL.

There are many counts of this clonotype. The CDR3 is CASSLSDGRQFF. CDR3 coding DNA: TGTGCCAGCAGTCTATCGGACGGACGGCAGTTCTTC. The V call is TRBV12-3 or TRBV12-4, the J call TRBJ2-1; D uncertain. V was cut by 5 bases and J by 12 bases, with 14 bases left in between. The CDR3 extends over 12 amino acids.

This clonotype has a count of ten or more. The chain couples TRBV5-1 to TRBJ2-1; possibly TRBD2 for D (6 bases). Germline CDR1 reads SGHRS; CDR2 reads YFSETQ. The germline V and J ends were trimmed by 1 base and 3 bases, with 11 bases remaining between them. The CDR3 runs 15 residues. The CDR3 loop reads CASSLPAGNYNEQFF. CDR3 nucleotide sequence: TGCGCCAGCAGCTTGCCGGCGGGGAACTACAATGAGCAGTTCTTC.

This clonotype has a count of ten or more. The CDR3 protein is CSALKWDTEAFF. The DNA of the CDR3 is TGCAGTGCTTTAAAATGGGACACTGAAGCTTTCTTT. V is TRBV20-1 and J is TRBJ1-1, with D uncertain. V lost 5 bases, J lost 3 bases, and 10 bases lay in between. The CDR3 consists of 12 residues. Germline V gene sequence: CDR1 DFQATT, CDR2 SNEGSKA (reference sequence).

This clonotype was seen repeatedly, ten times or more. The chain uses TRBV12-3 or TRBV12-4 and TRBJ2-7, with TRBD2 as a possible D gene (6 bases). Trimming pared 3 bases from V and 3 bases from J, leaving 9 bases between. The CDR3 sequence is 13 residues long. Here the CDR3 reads CASSLGLRYEQYF. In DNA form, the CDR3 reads TGTGCCAGCAGTTTGGGACTCCGCTACGAGCAGTACTTC.

This CDR3 reads CASSLRLSGRDTQYF. Written as DNA, the CDR3 is TGTGCCAGCAGCTTACGTCTTAGCGGGAGGGATACGCAGTATTTT. The chain couples TRBV11-1 to TRBJ2-3; TRBD2 matches at 10 bases. CDR3 length: 15 amino acids. J gave up 6 bases and V 2 bases, and 5 bases lay outside the gene matches. Germline CDR1 SGHAT, CDR2 FQDESV (reference sequence).

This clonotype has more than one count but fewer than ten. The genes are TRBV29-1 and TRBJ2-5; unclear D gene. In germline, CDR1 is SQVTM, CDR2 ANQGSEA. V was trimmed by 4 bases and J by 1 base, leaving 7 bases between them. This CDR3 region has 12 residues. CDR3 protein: CSVGMTQETQYF. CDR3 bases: TGCAGCGTTGGTATGACCCAAGAGACCCAGTACTTC.

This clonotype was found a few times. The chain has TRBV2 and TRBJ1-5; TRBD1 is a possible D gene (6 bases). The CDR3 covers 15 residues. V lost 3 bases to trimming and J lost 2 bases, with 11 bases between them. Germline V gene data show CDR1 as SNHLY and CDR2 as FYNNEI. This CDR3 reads CASSEQGRGNQPQHF. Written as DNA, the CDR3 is TGTGCCAGCAGTGAGCAGGGGCGCGGCAATCAGCCCCAGCATTTT.

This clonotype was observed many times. The CDR3 sequence: CASSDTSTGSRQYF. CDR3 coding DNA: TGTGCCAGCAGTGACACCTCGACAGGGTCCAGGCAGTATTTT. The V and J genes are TRBV6-4 and TRBJ2-3; the match to TRBD1 covers 7 bases. Germline V gene data show CDR1 as MRHNA and CDR2 as SNTAGT. The CDR3 loop spans 14 amino acids. The V and J ends lost 2 bases and 11 bases, in that order; junction bases with no gene match: 10.

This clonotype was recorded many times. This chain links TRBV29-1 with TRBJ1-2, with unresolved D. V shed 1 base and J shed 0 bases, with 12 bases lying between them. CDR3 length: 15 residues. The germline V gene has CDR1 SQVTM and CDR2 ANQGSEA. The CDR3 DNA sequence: TGCAGCGTTGAAGTCCCGGACTTGACTAACTATGGCTACACCTTC. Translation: CSVEVPDLTNYGYTF.

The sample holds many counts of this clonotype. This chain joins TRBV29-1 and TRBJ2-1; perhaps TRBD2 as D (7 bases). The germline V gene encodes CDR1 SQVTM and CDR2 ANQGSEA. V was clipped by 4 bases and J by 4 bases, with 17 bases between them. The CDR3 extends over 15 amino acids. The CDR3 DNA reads TGCAGCGTTGTGAGAGGGGGACTATCTTACAATGAGCAGTTCTTC. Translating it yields CSVVRGGLSYNEQFF.

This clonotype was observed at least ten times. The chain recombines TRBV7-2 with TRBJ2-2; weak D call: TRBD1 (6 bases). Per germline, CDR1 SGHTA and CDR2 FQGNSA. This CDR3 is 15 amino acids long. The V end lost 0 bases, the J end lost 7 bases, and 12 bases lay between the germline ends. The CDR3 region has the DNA TGTGCCAGCAGCTTAGCGGACAGTCGGAGCGGGGAGCTGTTTTTT. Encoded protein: CASSLADSRSGELFF.

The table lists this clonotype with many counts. The CDR3: CASSGSPGSSYNEQFF. The CDR3, as DNA: TGTGCCAGCAGCGGCTCGCCAGGTAGCTCCTACAATGAGCAGTTCTTC. The chain has TRBV11-2 and TRBJ2-1; D is uncertain. The V gene's germline CDR1 is SGHAT and CDR2 FQNNGV. This CDR3 spans 16 amino acids. Trimming took 5 bases from V and 0 from J, leaving 14 bases between them.

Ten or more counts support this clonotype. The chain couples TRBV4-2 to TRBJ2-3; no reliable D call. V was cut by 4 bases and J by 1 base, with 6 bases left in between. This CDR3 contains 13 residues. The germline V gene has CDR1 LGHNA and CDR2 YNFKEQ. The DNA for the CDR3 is TGTGCCAGCAGCCCCTACCGCACAGATACGCAGTATTTT. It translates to CASSPYRTDTQYF.

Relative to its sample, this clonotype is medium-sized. CDR3 amino acids: CASTSRAPSGWNEQFF. CDR3 nucleotides: TGTGCCAGCACCTCACGGGCACCCTCGGGGTGGAATGAGCAGTTCTTC. The V gene is TRBV12-3 or TRBV12-4, the J gene TRBJ2-1; a possible D gene is TRBD2 (5 bases). The CDR3 sequence is 16 residues long. V lost 7 bases, J lost 7 bases, and 23 bases lay in between.

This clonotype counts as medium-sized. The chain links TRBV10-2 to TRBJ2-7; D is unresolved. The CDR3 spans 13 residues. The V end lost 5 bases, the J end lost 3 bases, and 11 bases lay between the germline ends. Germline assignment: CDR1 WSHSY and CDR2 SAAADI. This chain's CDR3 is CASSRQEDYEQYF. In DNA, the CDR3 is TGCGCCAGCAGTCGGCAGGAAGACTACGAGCAGTACTTC.